A single sample is the source of the 30 T cell receptor beta chains below, sequenced in a study of T cells after yellow fever vaccination. A single record per CDR3 protein comes from TCRdb applying MiXCR to the 5' RACE reads. Of about 74,000 distinct CDR3 sequences in the sample, around 6.9% were seen once. This material consisted of CD8+ T cells sorted from PBMCs, taken around 5 days after the first yellow fever vaccination. These receptors were obtained from a man between 18 and 35 years old who received the YFV17D yellow fever vaccine.

A few counts support this clonotype. This sequence joins TRBV2 and TRBJ2-7; no clear D. V was clipped by 6 bases and J by 2 bases, with 8 bases between them. The CDR3 extends over 12 amino acids. CDR1 SNHLY and CDR2 FYNNEI come from the germline V gene. CDR3 loop: CASRGLTYEQYV. CDR3 bases: TGTGCCAGCAGGGGGTTAACCTACGAGCAGTACGTC.

This clonotype was detected many times. The gene calls are TRBV10-3 and TRBJ2-2; tentative D call: TRBD1 (5 bases). The CDR3 runs to 16 residues. Trimming shortened V by 7 bases and J by 6 bases, and 21 bases separated the two germline ends. Per the germline V gene, CDR1 is ENHRY and CDR2 is SYGVKD. CDR3 coding DNA: TGTGCCATCACCCTCAGGGCTCCTGAAAACCCCGGGGAGCTGTTTTTT. Encoded protein: CAITLRAPENPGELFF.

The chain uses TRBV12-3 or TRBV12-4 and TRBJ1-4, with TRBD1 as a possible D gene (6 bases). The CDR3 has 14 amino acids. Between the trimmed V and J ends, which lost 2 bases and 4 bases, there was a span of 8 bases. CDR3 bases: TGTGCCAGCAGTTTAAGGGGGGGTAATGAAAAACTGTTTTTT. This gives the protein CASSLRGGNEKLFF.

This clonotype has more than one count but fewer than ten. V is TRBV5-1 and J is TRBJ1-6; D is undetermined. The CDR3 runs 14 residues. V was clipped by 0 bases and J by 7 bases, with 8 bases between them. The germline CDR1 and CDR2 sequences are SGHRS and YFSETQ. This CDR3 reads CASSLGLQNSPLHF. In DNA form, the CDR3 reads TGCGCCAGCAGCTTGGGCTTACAGAATTCACCCCTCCACTTT.

This clonotype came up many times. The chain carries TRBV4-1 and TRBJ2-5, with 11 positions matching TRBD2. Germline trimming cut 4 bases from V and 5 bases from J; bases unmatched to any gene: 12. The CDR3 has 17 residues. The germline gives CDR1 MGHRA, CDR2 YSYEKL. The CDR3 nucleotides are TGCGCCAGCAGCCCCTCCCAACTAGCGGGGGTTACTGAGACCCAGTACTTC. Translated: CASSPSQLAGVTETQYF.

This clonotype rates as medium-sized. The gene calls are TRBV6-4 and TRBJ2-2, with D hard to call. The CDR3 is made up of 13 amino acids. V lost 3 bases, J lost 0 bases, and 2 bases lay in between. Looked up from germline, CDR1 is MRHNA and CDR2 is SNTAGT. The CDR3 DNA reads TGTGCCAGCAGTGAGGCGAACACCGGGGAGCTGTTTTTT. Its protein product is CASSEANTGELFF.

This clonotype was seen at least ten times. This chain connects TRBV6-2 or TRBV6-3 to TRBJ2-1; 8 nucleotides agree with TRBD2. The CDR3 sequence is 16 residues long. Germline V gives CDR1 MNHEY, CDR2 SVGEGT. With V trimmed by 5 bases and J by 0 bases, 6 bases remained unmatched. CDR3 bases: TGTGCCAGCAGTGGGAGCGGGGGCCGCTCCTACAATGAGCAGTTCTTC. This translates into CASSGSGGRSYNEQFF.

This CDR3 is CASSFNRGRETQYF. The CDR3 nucleotides read TGTGCCAGCAGTTTTAACAGGGGAAGAGAGACCCAGTACTTC. This chain uses TRBV12-3 or TRBV12-4 with TRBJ2-5; 7 positions agree with TRBD1. With V trimmed by 3 bases and J by 4 bases, 5 bases remained unmatched. This CDR3 contains 14 residues.

In this sample, this clonotype turned up a few times. The CDR3: CASSTGGTLPETQYF. CDR3 sequence (DNA): TGTGCCAGCAGCACGGGAGGGACTCTCCCAGAGACCCAGTACTTC. This chain links TRBV14 with TRBJ2-5, with 8 bases lining up with TRBD2. CDR1 is SGHDN and CDR2 is FVKESK in the germline V gene. The CDR3 contains 15 residues. V gave up 5 bases and J gave up 4 bases; unmatched junction bases: 9. The full variable domain, with the rest looked up from reference TRBV14 and TRBJ2-5, is EAGVTQFPSHSVIEKGQTVTLRCDPISGHDNLYWYRRVMGKEIKFLLHFVKESKQDESGMPNNRFLAERTGGTYSTLKVQPAELEDSGVYFCASSTGGTLPETQYFGPGTRLLVL.

In its sample, this clonotype was seen many times. The rearrangement uses TRBV9 and TRBJ2-7, with TRBD2 matching 7 bases. The germline CDR1 and CDR2 sequences are SGDLS and YYNGEE. The trim removed 2 bases at V and 7 bases at J, leaving 3 bases unmatched. The CDR3 sequence is 12 residues long. The CDR3, as DNA: TGTGCCAGCAGCGTTGGGGGGGGAGAGCAGTACTTC. Translating it yields CASSVGGGEQYF.

This clonotype was observed a few times. V gene TRBV4-3 combines with J gene TRBJ1-6; no clear D gene. V was clipped by 0 bases and J by 8 bases, with 11 bases between them. The CDR3 totals 15 residues. CDR1 is LGHNA, CDR2 YSLEER, per germline. CDR3 in DNA: TGCGCCAGCAGCCAAGAGTTCGAGGATGATTCACCCCTCCACTTT. Its translation is CASSQEFEDDSPLHF.

This clonotype appeared many times. The J gene is TRBJ2-4, the V gene TRBV29-1; 9 bases align to TRBD1. The CDR3 covers 14 residues. The germline V gene encodes CDR1 SQVTM and CDR2 ANQGSEA. V lost 3 bases and J lost 10; bases outside the gene matches: 10. CDR3 sequence: CSVESRGQGSIQYF. For the CDR3, the DNA is TGCAGCGTTGAGAGTCGCGGACAGGGGAGTATTCAGTACTTC.

This clonotype was recorded a few times. An end of the junction differs from the germline gene, which may be a read error. The gene calls are TRBV19 and TRBJ1-6; D is undetermined. Germline CDR1 reads LNHDA; CDR2 reads SQIVND (reference sequence). This CDR3 has 17 residues. CDR3 amino acids: CASSNRRLSSYNSPLHF. The CDR3 nucleotides are TGTGCCAGTAGTAACAGACGGCTCAGCTCCTATAATTCACCCCTCCATTTT. Drawing the rest from reference TRBV19 and TRBJ1-6, the complete variable domain is DGGITQSPKYLFRKEGQNVTLSCEQNLNHDAMYWYRQDPGQGLRLIYYSQIVNDFQKGDIAEGYSVSREKKESFPLTVTSAQKNPTAFYLCASSNRRLSSYNSPLHFGNGTRLTVT.

This clonotype was found many times. The chain couples TRBV6-6 to TRBJ2-2, with D uncertain. Germline V gene data show CDR1 as MNHNY and CDR2 as SVGAGI (reference sequence). V shed 4 bases and J shed 7 bases, with 4 bases lying between them. The CDR3 runs to 11 residues. The CDR3 DNA is TGTGCCAGCAGTTTTGGCGGGGAGCTGTTTTTT. The encoded protein is CASSFGGELFF.

This clonotype was seen repeatedly, ten times or more. The CDR3 DNA reads TGCGCCAGCAGCCATCCCCGGCCCGGGGGGAGCACAGATACGCAGTATTTT. As protein: CASSHPRPGGSTDTQYF. The J gene is TRBJ2-3, the V gene TRBV4-1; 7 positions match TRBD2. The trim removed 3 bases at V and 0 bases at J, leaving 9 bases unmatched. The CDR3 is made up of 17 amino acids. The germline V gene encodes CDR1 MGHRA and CDR2 YSYEKL.

This clonotype was seen only a few times. This rearrangement joins TRBV7-9 to TRBJ2-7; D not resolved. The CDR3 loop spans 13 amino acids. Germline V gene data show CDR1 as SEHNR and CDR2 as FQNEAQ (reference sequence). V lost 8 bases and J 7 bases, leaving 18 bases between the germline ends. Here the CDR3 reads CASCPSELEEQYF. The CDR3 DNA reads as TGTGCCAGCTGTCCATCAGAGTTAGAGGAGCAGTACTTC. Based on the CDR3 plus reference TRBV7-9 and TRBJ2-7, the full variable domain is DTGVSQNPRHKITKRGQNVTFRCDPISEHNRLYWYRQTLGQGPEFLTYFQNEAQLEKSRLLSDRFSAERPKGSFSTLEIQRTEQGDSAMYLCASCPSELEEQYFGPGTRLTVT.

This clonotype was found a few times. The J gene is TRBJ2-7, the V gene TRBV5-5; 8 bases line up with TRBD1. This CDR3 has 15 residues. With 1 base clipped from V and 2 bases from J, the junction kept 5 bases outside the gene matches. Looked up from germline, CDR1 is SGHKS and CDR2 is YYEKEE (reference sequence). The CDR3 DNA follows: TGTGCCAGCAGCTTGAGGACAGGGATGGCCTACGAGCAGTACTTC. Its translation: CASSLRTGMAYEQYF.

Only a few counts were recorded for this clonotype. The V and J genes are TRBV20-1 and TRBJ2-6; 12 nucleotides align to TRBD1. Germline V gives CDR1 DFQATT, CDR2 SNEGSKA (reference sequence). The CDR3 has 17 amino acids. J lost 2 bases, V lost 1 base, and 3 bases had no gene match. The CDR3 sequence is CSARGDRGRTGANVLTF. The CDR3 DNA follows: TGCAGTGCTAGAGGGGACAGGGGGCGGACTGGGGCCAACGTCCTGACTTTC.

The chain carries TRBV20-1 and TRBJ2-3; 15 nucleotides line up with TRBD2. CDR3 size: 19 residues. V shed 2 bases, J shed 0 bases, and the junction held 9 bases outside the gene matches. Germline V gives CDR1 DFQATT, CDR2 SNEGSKA (reference sequence). The CDR3 coding sequence is TGCAGTGCTAGACTTGGGACTAGCGGGGGGATCTGGAGCACAGATACGCAGTATTTT. Amino acids: CSARLGTSGGIWSTDTQYF.

This clonotype was observed a few times. This chain links TRBV10-3 with TRBJ1-4, with 8 bases lining up with TRBD1. The CDR3 runs 16 residues. Per germline, CDR1 ENHRY and CDR2 SYGVKD. V was pared by 2 bases and J by 6 bases, with 8 bases of the junction left unmatched. The CDR3 loop reads CAISERGQGADEKLFF. In nucleotides, the CDR3 is TGTGCCATCAGTGAGCGGGGTCAGGGGGCAGATGAAAAACTGTTTTTT.

This clonotype was observed many times. The V call is TRBV5-1, the J call TRBJ2-4; either TRBD1 or TRBD2 may supply D (5 bases each). The germline gives CDR1 SGHRS, CDR2 YFSETQ. Between the trimmed V and J ends, which lost 2 bases and 4 bases, there was a span of 16 bases. The CDR3 runs 16 residues. CDR3 DNA: TGCGCCAGCAGCTTCTTCCTCCGGGACGAAAAAAACATTCAGTACTTC. Translated, it gives CASSFFLRDEKNIQYF.

This clonotype has a count of ten or more. This chain joins TRBV4-3 and TRBJ2-7; D may correspond to TRBD1 or TRBD2 (5 bases each). CDR1 LGHNA and CDR2 YSLEER come from the germline V gene. V dropped 0 bases and J dropped 4 bases, with 19 bases sitting between them. The CDR3 has 17 amino acids. CDR3 in DNA: TGCGCCAGCAGCCAAGATCGGAGTGGGGGATCGGGGTACGAGCAGTACTTC. Amino acid sequence: CASSQDRSGGSGYEQYF.

This clonotype has ten or more counts. The chain joins TRBV6-2 or TRBV6-3 to TRBJ2-3, with D perhaps given as TRBD1 or TRBD2 (6 bases each). The CDR3 is made up of 22 amino acids. V was trimmed by 0 bases and J by 0 bases, leaving 28 bases between them. In germline, CDR1 is MNHEY, CDR2 SVGEGT. The CDR3 DNA is TGTGCCAGCAGTTACTCGAGGGGATTGGGGGGCCTTCCCGGTGCTAGCACAGATACGCAGTATTTT. Protein sequence: CASSYSRGLGGLPGASTDTQYF.

By share of the sample, this clonotype is medium-sized. This sequence joins TRBV7-9 and TRBJ2-1; 7 bases line up with TRBD2. Germline V gives CDR1 SEHNR, CDR2 FQNEAQ (reference sequence). This CDR3 has 15 amino acids. J gave up 5 bases and V 1 base, and 5 bases lay outside the gene matches. CDR3 in amino acids: CASSLVGAGNNEQFF. CDR3 sequence (DNA): TGTGCCAGCAGCTTAGTTGGAGCGGGGAACAATGAGCAGTTCTTC.

The table lists this clonotype with a few counts. The chain recombines TRBV20-1 with TRBJ1-1, with 7 bases identical to TRBD1. The germline CDR1 and CDR2 sequences are DFQATT and SNEGSKA (reference sequence). Trimming cost V 0 bases and J 0 bases; bases outside gene matches: 7. The CDR3 length is 16 residues. This CDR3 reads CSARDQGEQLNTEAFF. The CDR3 nucleotides read TGCAGTGCTAGAGATCAGGGGGAACAGTTGAACACTGAAGCTTTCTTT.

The V call is TRBV5-6, the J call TRBJ2-5; tentatively, D is TRBD2 (5 bases). Germline V gene data show CDR1 as SGHDT and CDR2 as YYEEEE. The V end was cut by 0 bases, the J end by 7 bases, with 10 bases between. The CDR3 loop spans 13 amino acids. The CDR3 reads CASSLASMVTQYF. The CDR3 DNA reads as TGTGCCAGCAGCTTGGCTAGCATGGTGACCCAGTACTTC.

This clonotype showed up just a few times. The chain links TRBV6-2 or TRBV6-3 to TRBJ1-6; the D gene is possibly TRBD1 (5 bases). Germline lookup yields CDR1 MNHEY and CDR2 SVGEGT. The germline V and J ends were trimmed by 8 bases and 5 bases, with 25 bases remaining between them. The CDR3 spans 18 residues. The CDR3: CASLSLVNRQSDNSPLHF. The CDR3 nucleotides are TGTGCCAGCCTTTCCTTGGTAAATCGACAGAGCGATAATTCACCCCTCCACTTT.

Ten or more counts support this clonotype. The V and J genes are TRBV4-3 and TRBJ1-1; D is ambiguous. Germline V lookup: CDR1 LGHNA, CDR2 YSLEER. The CDR3 is 15 residues long. Between the trimmed V and J ends, which lost 0 bases and 1 base, there was a span of 9 bases. The CDR3 sequence is CASSQDSPENTEAFF. In DNA form, the CDR3 reads TGCGCCAGCAGCCAAGACTCTCCGGAGAACACTGAAGCTTTCTTT.

This clonotype has ten or more counts. CDR3 sequence (DNA): TGTGCCAGCAGTGGGGGGGGAGATGAGCAGTTCTTC. This codes for CASSGGGDEQFF. The chain recombines TRBV6-5 with TRBJ2-1, with 7 bases identical to TRBD2. The germline CDR1 and CDR2 sequences are MNHEY and SVGAGI. This CDR3 is 12 amino acids long. V shed 5 bases and J 8 bases; nucleotides not matched to a gene: 3.

This clonotype was seen more than once but under ten times. The chain recombines TRBV4-1 with TRBJ1-5, with D tentatively TRBD1 (5 bases). Germline V gene lookup returns CDR1 MGHRA and CDR2 YSYEKL. CDR3 length: 17 amino acids. V lost 2 bases and J lost 3, with 17 bases in between. CDR3 DNA: TGCGCCAGCAGCCAAATGTATACTGGGGCAGTCAATCAGCCCCAGCATTTT. Residues: CASSQMYTGAVNQPQHF.